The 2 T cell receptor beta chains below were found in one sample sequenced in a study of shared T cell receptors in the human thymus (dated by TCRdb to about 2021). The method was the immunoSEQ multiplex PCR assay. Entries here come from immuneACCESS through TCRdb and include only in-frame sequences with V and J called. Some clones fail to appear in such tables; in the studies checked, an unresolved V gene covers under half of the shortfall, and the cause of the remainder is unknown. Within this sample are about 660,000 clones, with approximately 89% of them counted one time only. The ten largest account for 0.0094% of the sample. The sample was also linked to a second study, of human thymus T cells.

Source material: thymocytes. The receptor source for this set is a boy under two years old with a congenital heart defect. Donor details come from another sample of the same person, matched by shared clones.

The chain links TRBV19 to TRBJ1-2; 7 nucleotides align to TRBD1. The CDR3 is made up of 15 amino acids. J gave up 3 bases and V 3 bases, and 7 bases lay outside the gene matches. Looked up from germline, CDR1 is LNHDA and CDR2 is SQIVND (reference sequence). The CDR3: CASSMTGPTDYGYTF. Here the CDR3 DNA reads TGTGCCAGTAGTATGACAGGGCCAACTGACTATGGCTACACCTTC.

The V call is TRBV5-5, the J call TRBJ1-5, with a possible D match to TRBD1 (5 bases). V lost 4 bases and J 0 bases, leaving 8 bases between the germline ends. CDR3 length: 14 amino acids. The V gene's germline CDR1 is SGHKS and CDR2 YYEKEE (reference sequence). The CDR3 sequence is CASSDTGSNQPQHF. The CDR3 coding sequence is TGTGCCAGCAGCGACACAGGTAGCAATCAGCCCCAGCATTTT.